A selection of T cell receptor beta chains follows, all from one sample in a study of early T cells in non-severe SARS-CoV-2 infection. A single record per CDR3 protein comes from TCRdb applying MiXCR to the 5' RACE reads. The sample holds 75,000 to 100,000 distinct CDR3 sequences, 13% to 15% seen once. Sequencing input: whole blood. All receptors derive from an adult who was a healthcare worker with PCR-confirmed SARS-CoV-2 infection or an uninfected control (not recorded which). Each CDR3 is given with its conserved first and last residue. D genes are given only for firm matches. Not every row has a clone size; where given, it reads once, few, many or a size class.

CDR3 DNA: TGTGCCAGCAGTTCTCTTCAGGCTGGCAATCGGGATACGCAGTATTTT; CDR3 protein: CASSSLQAGNRDTQYF; D gene: -; clone size: few; V gene: TRBV6-6; J gene: TRBJ2-3
CDR3 DNA: TGTGCCAGCAGCCAAGTTCGGGACAGAGAGTACTTC; CDR3 protein: CASSQVRDREYF; D gene: TRBD1; clone size: few; V gene: TRBV14; J gene: TRBJ1-2
CDR3 DNA: TGTGCCAGCAGCCAAGATAGGGCTCTCTCTGAAAACACCATATATTTT; CDR3 protein: CASSQDRALSENTIYF; D gene: -; clone size: few; V gene: TRBV4-2; J gene: TRBJ1-3
CDR3 DNA: TGTGCCAGCACCTCCCAGGGACAGCCCAAAAACATTCAGTACTTC; CDR3 protein: CASTSQGQPKNIQYF; D gene: TRBD1; clone size: -; V gene: TRBV6-5; J gene: TRBJ2-4
CDR3 DNA: TGCAGCGGGAGCACTAGCGGGGGCTACGAGCAGTACTTC; CDR3 protein: CSGSTSGGYEQYF; D gene: TRBD2; clone size: -; V gene: TRBV29-1; J gene: TRBJ2-7
CDR3 DNA: TGTGCCACCGAGGGACAGGGGCGCCATGGCTACACCTTC; CDR3 protein: CATEGQGRHGYTF; D gene: TRBD1; clone size: many; V gene: TRBV19; J gene: TRBJ1-2
CDR3 DNA: TGTGCCAGCAGTTACAGGCAGGACTCCTACGAGCAGTACTTC; CDR3 protein: CASSYRQDSYEQYF; D gene: -; clone size: -; V gene: TRBV6-5; J gene: TRBJ2-7
CDR3 DNA: TGCGCCAGCAGCGAGGGACTAGTGGCAGATACGCAGTATTTT; CDR3 protein: CASSEGLVADTQYF; D gene: TRBD2; clone size: -; V gene: TRBV5-1; J gene: TRBJ2-3
CDR3 DNA: TGTGCCAGCAGACCGGGACAGAACACTGAAGCTTTCTTT; CDR3 protein: CASRPGQNTEAFF; D gene: -; clone size: -; V gene: TRBV12-3/TRBV12-4; J gene: TRBJ1-1
CDR3 DNA: TGTGCCAGCCGCGTCGGGACAGGGCAGTACGAGCAGTACTTC; CDR3 protein: CASRVGTGQYEQYF; D gene: TRBD1; clone size: few; V gene: TRBV27; J gene: TRBJ2-7
CDR3 DNA: TGTGCCAGCTGGCAGCCGCGAACTAGCGGAACCAATGAGCAGTTCTTC; CDR3 protein: CASWQPRTSGTNEQFF; D gene: TRBD2; clone size: many; V gene: TRBV11-3; J gene: TRBJ2-1
CDR3 DNA: TGTGCCAGCAGCTTCTTGGTAGACTACGAGCAGTACTTC; CDR3 protein: CASSFLVDYEQYF; D gene: -; clone size: -; V gene: TRBV7-9; J gene: TRBJ2-7
CDR3 DNA: TGTGCCAGCAGTCTGTATGGGACAGGGATCTCCTACGAGCAGTACTTC; CDR3 protein: CASSLYGTGISYEQYF; D gene: TRBD1; clone size: -; V gene: TRBV27; J gene: TRBJ2-7
CDR3 DNA: TGTGCCAGCAGCCAAGGCTCTCGTGCCGCTGGCTACACCTTC; CDR3 protein: CASSQGSRAAGYTF; D gene: -; clone size: -; V gene: TRBV7-2; J gene: TRBJ1-2
CDR3 DNA: TGTGCCAGCAGCCAGGACAGGTCCTATGGCTACACCTTC; CDR3 protein: CASSQDRSYGYTF; D gene: TRBD1; clone size: few; V gene: TRBV3-1; J gene: TRBJ1-2
CDR3 DNA: TGTGCCAGCAGCTTAGGGGCAGGGCAAAATCAGCCCCAGCATTTT; CDR3 protein: CASSLGAGQNQPQHF; D gene: -; clone size: -; V gene: TRBV11-2; J gene: TRBJ1-5
CDR3 DNA: TGTGCCAGCAGCTTACACGGGAGGTCCACTGAAGCTTTCTTT; CDR3 protein: CASSLHGRSTEAFF; D gene: -; clone size: few; V gene: TRBV7-2; J gene: TRBJ1-1
CDR3 DNA: TGCAGCGCGGACAGGACGAACACTGAAGCTTTCTTT; CDR3 protein: CSADRTNTEAFF; D gene: TRBD1; clone size: -; V gene: TRBV29-1; J gene: TRBJ1-1
CDR3 DNA: TGTGCCAGCAGTTTATCCATCCAAATGACAGGCTATAATTCACCCCTCCACTTT; CDR3 protein: CASSLSIQMTGYNSPLHF; D gene: -; clone size: -; V gene: TRBV27; J gene: TRBJ1-6
CDR3 DNA: TGTGCCAGCAGCCCCCTCCCCCGCGTATACGAGCAGTACTTC; CDR3 protein: CASSPLPRVYEQYF; D gene: -; clone size: -; V gene: TRBV11-2; J gene: TRBJ2-7
CDR3 DNA: TGTGCCAGCAGCTTAGAAGGCCAGGGGGCGTTTGGGAATCAGCCCCAGCATTTT; CDR3 protein: CASSLEGQGAFGNQPQHF; D gene: TRBD1; clone size: few; V gene: TRBV7-2; J gene: TRBJ1-5
CDR3 DNA: TGTGCCAGCAGCTTAGCGGGAGGAGGGGATGCCAAAAACATTCAGTACTTC; CDR3 protein: CASSLAGGGDAKNIQYF; D gene: -; clone size: -; V gene: TRBV7-9; J gene: TRBJ2-4
CDR3 DNA: TGTGCCAGCAGCTTGGTGGGTAGCGGGGGGGATACGCAGTATTTT; CDR3 protein: CASSLVGSGGDTQYF; D gene: TRBD2; clone size: few; V gene: TRBV5-4; J gene: TRBJ2-3
CDR3 DNA: TGTGCCAGCAGTCCTGTGGGGCACAGCGTGAGGAACATTCAGTACTTC; CDR3 protein: CASSPVGHSVRNIQYF; D gene: -; clone size: -; V gene: TRBV28; J gene: TRBJ2-4
CDR3 DNA: TGTGCCAGCAGCCAAGTGGACGGGGTCACAGATACGCAGTATTTT; CDR3 protein: CASSQVDGVTDTQYF; D gene: -; clone size: few; V gene: TRBV4-2; J gene: TRBJ2-3
CDR3 DNA: TGCGCCAGCAGTCCGCGGCTAGCGGTTAAGATGGATACGCAGTATTTT; CDR3 protein: CASSPRLAVKMDTQYF; D gene: TRBD2; clone size: many; V gene: TRBV10-2; J gene: TRBJ2-3
CDR3 DNA: TGTGCCAGCAGTTTAGCGTCGGCCACGGAGCAGTTCTTC; CDR3 protein: CASSLASATEQFF; D gene: -; clone size: many; V gene: TRBV12-3/TRBV12-4; J gene: TRBJ2-1
CDR3 DNA: TGCGCCAGCAGCCCTAAAGCGGACACAGATACGCAGTATTTT; CDR3 protein: CASSPKADTDTQYF; D gene: -; clone size: -; V gene: TRBV5-1; J gene: TRBJ2-3
CDR3 DNA: TGTGCCAGCTCACCAACTACATCCGGATCCACCGGGGAGCTGTTTTTT; CDR3 protein: CASSPTTSGSTGELFF; D gene: -; clone size: few; V gene: TRBV18; J gene: TRBJ2-2
CDR3 DNA: TGTGCCAGCTCAGCGGGGGGCCAAAGCAATCAGCCCCAGCATTTT; CDR3 protein: CASSAGGQSNQPQHF; D gene: -; clone size: many; V gene: TRBV18; J gene: TRBJ1-5
CDR3 DNA: TGTGCCAGCAGCTTAGATCAGACCCCGGCCCCCTACGAGCAGTACTTC; CDR3 protein: CASSLDQTPAPYEQYF; D gene: -; clone size: few; V gene: TRBV11-2; J gene: TRBJ2-7